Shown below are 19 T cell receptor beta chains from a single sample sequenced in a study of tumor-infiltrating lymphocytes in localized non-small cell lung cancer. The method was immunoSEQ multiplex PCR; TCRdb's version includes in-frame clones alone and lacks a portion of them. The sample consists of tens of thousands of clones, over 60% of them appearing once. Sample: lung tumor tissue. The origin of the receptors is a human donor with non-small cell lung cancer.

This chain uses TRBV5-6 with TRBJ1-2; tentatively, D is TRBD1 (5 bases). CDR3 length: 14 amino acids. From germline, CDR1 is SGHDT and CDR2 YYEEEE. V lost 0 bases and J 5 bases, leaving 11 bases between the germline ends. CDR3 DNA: TGTGCCAGCAGCTTGGCCGAGGGGAGATATGGCTACACCTTC. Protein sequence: CASSLAEGRYGYTF.

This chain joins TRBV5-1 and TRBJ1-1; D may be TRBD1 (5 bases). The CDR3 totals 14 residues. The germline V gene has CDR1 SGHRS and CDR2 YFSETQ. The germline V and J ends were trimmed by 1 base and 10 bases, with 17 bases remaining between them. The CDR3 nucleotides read TGCGCCAGCAGCTTGACTACACAAGGACACGGAGCTTTCTTT. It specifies CASSLTTQGHGAFF.

The CDR3 sequence is CASSQGEGATDTQYF. In nucleotides, the CDR3 is TGCGCCAGCAGCCAAGGGGAGGGGGCCACAGATACGCAGTATTTT. V usage is TRBV4-3 and J usage is TRBJ2-3, with D tentatively TRBD1 or TRBD2 (7 bases each). The CDR3 is made up of 15 amino acids. Germline V gives CDR1 LGHNA, CDR2 YSLEER. V was trimmed by 1 base and J by 2 bases, leaving 10 bases between them.

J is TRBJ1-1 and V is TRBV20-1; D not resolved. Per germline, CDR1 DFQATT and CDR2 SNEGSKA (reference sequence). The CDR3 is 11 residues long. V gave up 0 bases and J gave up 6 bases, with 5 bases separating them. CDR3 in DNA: TGCAGTGCTAGAGATAATCCTGAAGCTTTCTTT. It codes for CSARDNPEAFF.

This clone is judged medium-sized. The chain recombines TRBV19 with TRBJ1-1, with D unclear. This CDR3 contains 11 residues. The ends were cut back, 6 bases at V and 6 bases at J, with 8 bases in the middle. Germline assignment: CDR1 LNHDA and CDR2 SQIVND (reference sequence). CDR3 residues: CASSGSSEAFF. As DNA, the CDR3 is TGTGCCAGTAGCGGTAGCTCTGAAGCTTTCTTT.

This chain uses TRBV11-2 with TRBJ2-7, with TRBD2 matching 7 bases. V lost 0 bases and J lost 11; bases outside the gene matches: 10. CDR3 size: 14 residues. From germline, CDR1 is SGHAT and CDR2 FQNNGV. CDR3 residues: CASSLDPGTGGKYF. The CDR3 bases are TGTGCCAGCAGCTTAGATCCGGGGACCGGGGGGAAGTACTTC. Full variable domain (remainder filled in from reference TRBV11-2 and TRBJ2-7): EAGVAQSPRYKIIEKRQSVAFWCNPISGHATLYWYQQILGQGPKLLIQFQNNGVVDDSQLPKDRFSAERLKGVDSTLKIQPAKLEDSAVYLCASSLDPGTGGKYFGPGTRLTVT.

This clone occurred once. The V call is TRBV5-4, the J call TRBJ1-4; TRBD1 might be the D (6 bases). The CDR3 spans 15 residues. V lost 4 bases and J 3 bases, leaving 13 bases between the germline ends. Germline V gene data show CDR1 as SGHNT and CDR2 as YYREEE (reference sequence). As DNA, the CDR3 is TGTGCCAGCAGCGCCAGGGGAGCGGCTAATGAAAAACTGTTTTTT. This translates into CASSARGAANEKLFF.

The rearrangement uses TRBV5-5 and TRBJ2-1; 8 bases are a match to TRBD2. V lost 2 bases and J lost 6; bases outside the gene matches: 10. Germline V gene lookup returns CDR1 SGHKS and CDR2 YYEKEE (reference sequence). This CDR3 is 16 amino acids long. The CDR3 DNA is TGTGCCAGCAGCTTTCTAGCGGGTTCGGCCATCAATGAGCAGTTCTTC. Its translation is CASSFLAGSAINEQFF.

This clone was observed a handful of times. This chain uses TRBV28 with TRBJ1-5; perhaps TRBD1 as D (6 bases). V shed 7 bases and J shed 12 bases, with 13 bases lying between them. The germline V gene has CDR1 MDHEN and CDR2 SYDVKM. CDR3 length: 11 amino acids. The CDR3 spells CASNRDFSQHF. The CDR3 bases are TGTGCCAGCAACAGGGACTTTAGCCAGCATTTT.

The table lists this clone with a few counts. The CDR3 DNA is TGTGCCAGCAGCTCGGAACTTGGAAACACCATATATTTT. It translates to CASSSELGNTIYF. This rearrangement joins TRBV6-6 to TRBJ1-3; no definite D call. Germline CDR1 is MNHNY and CDR2 is SVGAGI (reference sequence). The CDR3 runs 13 residues. V lost 6 bases to trimming and J lost 3 bases, with 9 bases between them.

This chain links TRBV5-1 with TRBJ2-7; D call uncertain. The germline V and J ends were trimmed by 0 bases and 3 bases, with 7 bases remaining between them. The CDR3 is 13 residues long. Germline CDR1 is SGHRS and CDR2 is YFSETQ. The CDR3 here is CASSLDGYYEQYF. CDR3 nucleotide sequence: TGCGCCAGCAGCTTGGATGGGTACTACGAGCAGTACTTC.

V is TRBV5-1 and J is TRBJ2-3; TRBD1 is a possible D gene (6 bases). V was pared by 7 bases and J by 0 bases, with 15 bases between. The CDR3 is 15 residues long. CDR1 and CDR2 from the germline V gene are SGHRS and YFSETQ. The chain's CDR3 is CASLLRGGSTDTQYF. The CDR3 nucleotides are TGCGCCAGCTTACTCCGAGGGGGAAGCACAGATACGCAGTATTTT. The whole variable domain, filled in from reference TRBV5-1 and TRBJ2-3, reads KAGVTQTPRYLIKTRGQQVTLSCSPISGHRSVSWYQQTPGQGLQFLFEYFSETQRNKGNFPGRFSGRQFSNSRSEMNVSTLELGDSALYLCASLLRGGSTDTQYFGPGTRLTVL.

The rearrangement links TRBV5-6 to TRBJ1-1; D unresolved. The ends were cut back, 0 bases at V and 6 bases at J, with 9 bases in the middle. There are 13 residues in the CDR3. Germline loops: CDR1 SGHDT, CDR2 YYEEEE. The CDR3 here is CASSLVIGAEAFF. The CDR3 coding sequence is TGTGCCAGCAGCTTGGTGATCGGGGCTGAAGCTTTCTTT.

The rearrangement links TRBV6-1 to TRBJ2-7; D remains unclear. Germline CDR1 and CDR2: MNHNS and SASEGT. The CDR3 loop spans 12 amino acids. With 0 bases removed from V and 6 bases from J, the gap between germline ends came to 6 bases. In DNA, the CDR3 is TGTGCCAGCAGTGAAGCAAGGAGCGAGCAGTACTTC. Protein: CASSEARSEQYF.

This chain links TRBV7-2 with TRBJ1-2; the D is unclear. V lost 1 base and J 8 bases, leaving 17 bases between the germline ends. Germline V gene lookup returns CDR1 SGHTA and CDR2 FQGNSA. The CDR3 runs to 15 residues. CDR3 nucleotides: TGTGCCAGCAGCTTAGTGGCGACGGTTGGGCGGGGCTACACCTTC. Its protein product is CASSLVATVGRGYTF.

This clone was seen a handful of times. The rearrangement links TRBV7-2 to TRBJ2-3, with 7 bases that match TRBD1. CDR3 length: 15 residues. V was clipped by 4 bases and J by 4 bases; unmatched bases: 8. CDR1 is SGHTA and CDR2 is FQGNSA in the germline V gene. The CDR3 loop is CASSWRGGLADTQYF. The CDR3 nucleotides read TGTGCCAGCAGCTGGAGAGGGGGCTTGGCAGATACGCAGTATTTT.

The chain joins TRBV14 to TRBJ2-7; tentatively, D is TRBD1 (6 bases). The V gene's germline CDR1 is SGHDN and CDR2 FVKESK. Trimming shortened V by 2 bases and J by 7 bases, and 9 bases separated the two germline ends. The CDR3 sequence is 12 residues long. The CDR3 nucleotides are TGTGCCAGCAGCCAACCTAGGGGGGAGCAGTACTTC. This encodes CASSQPRGEQYF. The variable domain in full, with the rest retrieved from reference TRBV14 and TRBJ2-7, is EAGVTQFPSHSVIEKGQTVTLRCDPISGHDNLYWYRRVMGKEIKFLLHFVKESKQDESGMPNNRFLAERTGGTYSTLKVQPAELEDSGVYFCASSQPRGEQYFGPGTRLTVT.

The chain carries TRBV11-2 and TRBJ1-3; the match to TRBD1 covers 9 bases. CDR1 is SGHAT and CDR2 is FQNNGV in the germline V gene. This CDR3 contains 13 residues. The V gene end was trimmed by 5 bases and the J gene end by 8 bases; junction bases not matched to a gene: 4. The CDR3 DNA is TGTGCCAGCAGCAAGGGACAGGGATACACCATATATTTT. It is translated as CASSKGQGYTIYF.

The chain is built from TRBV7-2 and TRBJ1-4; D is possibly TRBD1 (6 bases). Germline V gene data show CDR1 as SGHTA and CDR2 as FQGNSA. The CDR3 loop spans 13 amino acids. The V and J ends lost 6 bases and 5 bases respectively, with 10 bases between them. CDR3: CASRLQGNEKLFF. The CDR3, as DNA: TGTGCCAGCAGGCTACAGGGCAATGAAAAACTGTTTTTT.